Sequencing of this TCR beta chain was carried out in a study of T-cell reconstitution after alpha-beta-depleted transplantation in children. Notes on the study in general: Reportedly, alpha-beta T cells present about two months post-transplant originated from several hundred expanded clones of graft origin. After one year, T-cell counts and TCRbeta diversity mostly came from new T cells. The study traced high day-60 TCRbeta diversity in some patients to surviving recipient T cells and thymic progenitors.

This clonotype was counted a few times. The antigen is undetermined. TCRbeta library construction was performed incorporating unique molecular identifiers. TCRdb re-analysed the PCR reads in MiXCR, keeping a single row per CDR3 protein. This table holds hundreds of thousands of distinct CDR3 sequences, 15% to 20% found once. This CDR3 contains 14 residues. Germline CDR1 and CDR2: SEHNR and FQNEAQ (reference sequence). The V end lost 6 bases, the J end lost 2 bases, and 12 bases lay between the germline ends. This TCR was sampled from a boy in the first two years of life who had a stem cell transplant for Wiskott-Aldrich syndrome, so the T cells may come from the graft donor. This sample comprised PBMCs, mostly from graft donor cells, obtained 360 days after TCRalphabeta/CD19-depleted stem cell transplant. The rearrangement links TRBV7-9 to TRBJ2-3; D might be TRBD1 (5 bases). This CDR3 reads CASRPGHLTDTQYF. The CDR3 bases are TGTGCCAGCAGACCCGGACACCTCACAGATACGCAGTATTTT. Supplemented by reference TRBV7-9 and TRBJ2-3, the full variable domain reads DTGVSQNPRHKITKRGQNVTFRCDPISEHNRLYWYRQTLGQGPEFLTYFQNEAQLEKSRLLSDRFSAERPKGSFSTLEIQRTEQGDSAMYLCASRPGHLTDTQYFGPGTRLTVL.